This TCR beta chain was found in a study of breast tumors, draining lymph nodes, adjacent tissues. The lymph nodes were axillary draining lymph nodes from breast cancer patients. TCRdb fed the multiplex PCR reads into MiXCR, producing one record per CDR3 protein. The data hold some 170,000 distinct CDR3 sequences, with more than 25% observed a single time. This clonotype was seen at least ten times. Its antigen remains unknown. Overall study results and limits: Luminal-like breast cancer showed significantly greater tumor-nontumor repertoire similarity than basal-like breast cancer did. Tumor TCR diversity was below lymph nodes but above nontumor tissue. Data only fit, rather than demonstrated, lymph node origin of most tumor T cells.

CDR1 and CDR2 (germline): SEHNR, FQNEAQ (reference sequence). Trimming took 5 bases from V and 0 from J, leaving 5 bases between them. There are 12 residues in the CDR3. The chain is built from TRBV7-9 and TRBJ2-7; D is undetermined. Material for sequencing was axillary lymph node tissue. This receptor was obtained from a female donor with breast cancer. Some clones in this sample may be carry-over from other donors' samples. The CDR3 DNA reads TGTGCCAGCAGCGCCAGCTCCTACGAGCAGTACTTC. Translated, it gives CASSASSYEQYF.